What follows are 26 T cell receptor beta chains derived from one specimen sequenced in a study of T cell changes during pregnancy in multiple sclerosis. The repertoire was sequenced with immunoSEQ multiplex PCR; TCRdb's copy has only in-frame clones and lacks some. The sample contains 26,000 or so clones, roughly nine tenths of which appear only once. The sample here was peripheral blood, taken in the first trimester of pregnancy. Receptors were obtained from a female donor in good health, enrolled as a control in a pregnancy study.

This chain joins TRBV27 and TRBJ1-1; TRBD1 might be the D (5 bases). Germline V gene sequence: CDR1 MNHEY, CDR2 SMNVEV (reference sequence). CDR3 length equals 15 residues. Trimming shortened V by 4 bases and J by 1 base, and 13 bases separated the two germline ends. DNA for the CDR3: TGTGCCAGCAGTTCCGCCGGGACTTGGAACACTGAAGCTTTCTTT. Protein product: CASSSAGTWNTEAFF.

CDR3 DNA: TGTGCCAGCAGCCCTAGATGCCTTGGTTCACCCCTCCACTTT. This translates into CASSPRCLGSPLHF. V gene TRBV6-5 combines with J gene TRBJ1-6; D call uncertain. The CDR3 totals 14 residues. The germline CDR1 and CDR2 sequences are MNHEY and SVGAGI. The V end lost 6 bases, the J end lost 9 bases, and 15 bases lay between the germline ends.

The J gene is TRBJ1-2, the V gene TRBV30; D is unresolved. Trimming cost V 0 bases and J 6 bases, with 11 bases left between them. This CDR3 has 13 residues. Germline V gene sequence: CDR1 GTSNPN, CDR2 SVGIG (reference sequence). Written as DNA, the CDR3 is TGTGCCTGGAGTGTTGGGCCGGCCCATGGCTACACCTTC. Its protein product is CAWSVGPAHGYTF.

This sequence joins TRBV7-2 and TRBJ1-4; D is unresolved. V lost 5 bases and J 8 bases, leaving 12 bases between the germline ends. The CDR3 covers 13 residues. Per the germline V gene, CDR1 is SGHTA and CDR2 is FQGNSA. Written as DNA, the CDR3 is TGTGCCAGCAGCCAGCGAGGAGAGGAAAAACTGTTTTTT. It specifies CASSQRGEEKLFF.

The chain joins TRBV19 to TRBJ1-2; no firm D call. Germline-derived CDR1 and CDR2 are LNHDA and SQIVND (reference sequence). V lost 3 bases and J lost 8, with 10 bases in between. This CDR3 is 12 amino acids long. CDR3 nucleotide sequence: TGTGCCAGTAGTATTACCCCGGGGGGCTACACCTTC. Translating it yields CASSITPGGYTF.

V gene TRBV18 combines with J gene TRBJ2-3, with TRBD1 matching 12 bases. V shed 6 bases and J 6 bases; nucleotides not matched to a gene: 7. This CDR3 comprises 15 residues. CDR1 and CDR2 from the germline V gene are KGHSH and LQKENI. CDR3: CASSPGQGALDTQYF. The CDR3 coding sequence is TGTGCCAGCTCCCCGGGACAGGGGGCCTTGGATACGCAGTATTTT.

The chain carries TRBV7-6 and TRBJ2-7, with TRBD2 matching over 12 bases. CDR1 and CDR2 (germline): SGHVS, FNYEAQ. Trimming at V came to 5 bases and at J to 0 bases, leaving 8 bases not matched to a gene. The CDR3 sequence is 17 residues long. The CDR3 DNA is TGTGCCAGCAGCAAATCAAGGACTAGCGGGGACTCCTACGAGCAGTACTTC. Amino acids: CASSKSRTSGDSYEQYF. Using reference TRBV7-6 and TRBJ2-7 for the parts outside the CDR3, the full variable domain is GAGVSQSPRYKVTKRGQDVALRCDPISGHVSLYWYRQALGQGPEFLTYFNYEAQQDKSGLPNDRFSAERPEGSISTLTIQRTEQRDSAMYRCASSKSRTSGDSYEQYFGPGTRLTVT.

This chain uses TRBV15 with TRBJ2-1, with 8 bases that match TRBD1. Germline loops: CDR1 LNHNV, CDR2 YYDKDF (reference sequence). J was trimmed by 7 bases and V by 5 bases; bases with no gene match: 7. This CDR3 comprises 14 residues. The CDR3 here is CATSARTGMNEQFF. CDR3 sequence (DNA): TGTGCCACCAGCGCCCGGACAGGGATGAATGAGCAGTTCTTC.

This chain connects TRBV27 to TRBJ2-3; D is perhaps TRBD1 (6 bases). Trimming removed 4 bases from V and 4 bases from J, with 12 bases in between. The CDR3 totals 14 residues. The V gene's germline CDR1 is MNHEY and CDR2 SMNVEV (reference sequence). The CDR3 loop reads CASSYGTNSDTQYF. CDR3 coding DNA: TGTGCCAGCAGTTACGGGACAAACTCAGATACGCAGTATTTT.

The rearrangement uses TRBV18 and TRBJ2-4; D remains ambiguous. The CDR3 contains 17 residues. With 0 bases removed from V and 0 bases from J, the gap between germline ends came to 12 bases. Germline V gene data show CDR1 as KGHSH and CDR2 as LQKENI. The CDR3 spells CASSPPNSDIAKNIQYF. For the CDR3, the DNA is TGTGCCAGCTCACCACCGAACAGTGACATAGCCAAAAACATTCAGTACTTC.

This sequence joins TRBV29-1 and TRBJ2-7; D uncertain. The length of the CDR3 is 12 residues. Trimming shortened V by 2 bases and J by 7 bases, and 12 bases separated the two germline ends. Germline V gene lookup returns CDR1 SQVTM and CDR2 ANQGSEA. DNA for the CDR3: TGCAGCGTTGAAAGCCCGGTCTCAGAGCAGTACTTC. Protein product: CSVESPVSEQYF.

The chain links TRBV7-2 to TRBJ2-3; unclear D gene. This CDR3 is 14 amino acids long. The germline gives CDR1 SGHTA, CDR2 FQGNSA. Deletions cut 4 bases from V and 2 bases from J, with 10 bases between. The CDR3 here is CASSSRRFTDTQYF. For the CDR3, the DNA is TGTGCCAGCAGCTCCCGGAGATTCACAGATACGCAGTATTTT.

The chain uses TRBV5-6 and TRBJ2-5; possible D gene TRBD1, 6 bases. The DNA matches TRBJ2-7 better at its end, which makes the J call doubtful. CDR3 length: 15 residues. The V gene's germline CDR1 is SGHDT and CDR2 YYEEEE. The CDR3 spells CASSLKPQGSYEQYF. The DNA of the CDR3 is TGTGCCAGCAGCTTGAAACCACAGGGCTCCTACGAGCAGTACTTC.

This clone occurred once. The CDR3 loop is CASSLEDRAYGYTF. CDR3 nucleotide sequence: TGTGCCAGCAGCTTGGAGGACAGGGCCTATGGCTACACCTTC. The rearrangement links TRBV5-6 to TRBJ1-2; 8 positions agree with TRBD1. CDR3 size: 14 residues. Germline V CDR1 and CDR2: SGHDT, YYEEEE. V lost 0 bases and J lost 4; bases outside the gene matches: 2.

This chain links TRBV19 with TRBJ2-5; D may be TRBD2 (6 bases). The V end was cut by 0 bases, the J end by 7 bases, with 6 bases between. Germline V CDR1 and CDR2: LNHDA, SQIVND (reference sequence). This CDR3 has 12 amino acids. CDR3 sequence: CASSIEGGTQYF. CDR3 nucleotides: TGTGCCAGTAGTATAGAGGGGGGGACCCAGTACTTC.

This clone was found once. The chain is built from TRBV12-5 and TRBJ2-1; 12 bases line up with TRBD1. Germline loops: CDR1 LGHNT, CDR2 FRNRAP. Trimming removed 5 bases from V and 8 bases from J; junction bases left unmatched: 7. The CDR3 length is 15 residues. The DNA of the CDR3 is TGTGCTAGTGGTCTGGGACAGGGGGCGAGGGATGAGCAGTTCTTC. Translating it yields CASGLGQGARDEQFF.

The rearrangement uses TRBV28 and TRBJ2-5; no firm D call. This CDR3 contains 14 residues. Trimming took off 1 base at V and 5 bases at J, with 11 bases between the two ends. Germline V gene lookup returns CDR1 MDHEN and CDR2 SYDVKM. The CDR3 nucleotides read TGTGCCAGCAGTTTATCCCCTCCTGGCGAGACCCAGTACTTC. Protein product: CASSLSPPGETQYF.

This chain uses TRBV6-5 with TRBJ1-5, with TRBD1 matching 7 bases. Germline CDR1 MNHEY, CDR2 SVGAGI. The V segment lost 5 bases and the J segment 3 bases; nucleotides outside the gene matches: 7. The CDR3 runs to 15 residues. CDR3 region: CASSLRQGYNQPQHF. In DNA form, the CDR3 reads TGTGCCAGCAGTCTCCGACAGGGATACAATCAGCCCCAGCATTTT.

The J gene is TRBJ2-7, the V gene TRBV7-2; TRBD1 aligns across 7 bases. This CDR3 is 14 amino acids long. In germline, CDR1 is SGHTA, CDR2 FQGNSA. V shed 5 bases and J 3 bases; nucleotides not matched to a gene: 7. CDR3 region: CASSQTTGIYEQYF. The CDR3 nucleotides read TGTGCCAGCAGCCAGACGACAGGGATCTACGAGCAGTACTTC. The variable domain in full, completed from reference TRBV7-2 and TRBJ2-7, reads GAGVSQSPSNKVTEKGKDVELRCDPISGHTALYWYRQSLGQGLEFLIYFQGNSAPDKSGLPSDRFSAERTGGSVSTLTIQRTQQEDSAVYLCASSQTTGIYEQYFGPGTRLTVT.

The CDR3 protein is CSVEGLAGFGADTQYF. The CDR3 DNA sequence: TGCAGCGTTGAGGGACTAGCGGGGTTTGGAGCAGATACGCAGTATTTT. The chain carries TRBV29-1 and TRBJ2-3; the match to TRBD2 covers 13 bases. Trimming removed 3 bases from V and 4 bases from J; junction bases left unmatched: 7. This CDR3 contains 16 residues. Germline CDR1 and CDR2: SQVTM and ANQGSEA.

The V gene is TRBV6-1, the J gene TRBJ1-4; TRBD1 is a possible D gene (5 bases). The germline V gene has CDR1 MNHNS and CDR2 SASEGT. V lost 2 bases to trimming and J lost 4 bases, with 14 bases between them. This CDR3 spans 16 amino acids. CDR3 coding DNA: TGTGCCAGCAGTGAACCTGGAGGGACCCATAATGAAAAACTGTTTTTT. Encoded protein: CASSEPGGTHNEKLFF.

For the CDR3, the DNA is TGTGCCAGCTCACCACCCCTTCGCTCCTACAATGAGCAGTTCTTC. As protein: CASSPPLRSYNEQFF. V and J are TRBV18 and TRBJ2-1; D remains ambiguous. CDR1 KGHSH and CDR2 LQKENI come from the germline V gene. V shed 0 bases and J shed 0 bases, with 6 bases lying between them. The CDR3 has 15 amino acids.

CDR3 in amino acids: CASSQDPPLAGDTDTQYF. Here the CDR3 DNA reads TGCGCCAGCAGCCAAGATCCTCCACTAGCGGGGGACACAGATACGCAGTATTTT. The chain couples TRBV4-3 to TRBJ2-3; 11 positions match TRBD2. Trimming removed 0 bases from V and 2 bases from J; junction bases left unmatched: 7. Germline lookup yields CDR1 LGHNA and CDR2 YSLEER. The length of the CDR3 is 18 residues.

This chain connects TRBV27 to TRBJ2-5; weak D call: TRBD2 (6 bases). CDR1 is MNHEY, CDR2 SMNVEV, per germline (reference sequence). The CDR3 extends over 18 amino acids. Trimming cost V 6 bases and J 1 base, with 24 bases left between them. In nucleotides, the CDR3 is TGTGCCAGCAGGGGCGGGGACGCAAGGTGGGGGACCCAAGAGACCCAGTACTTC. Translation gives CASRGGDARWGTQETQYF.

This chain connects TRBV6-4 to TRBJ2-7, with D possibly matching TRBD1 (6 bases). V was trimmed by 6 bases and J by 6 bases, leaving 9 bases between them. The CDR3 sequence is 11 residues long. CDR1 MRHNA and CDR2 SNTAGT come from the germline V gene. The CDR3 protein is CASRRTVEQYF. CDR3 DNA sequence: TGTGCCAGCAGAAGGACAGTCGAGCAGTACTTC.

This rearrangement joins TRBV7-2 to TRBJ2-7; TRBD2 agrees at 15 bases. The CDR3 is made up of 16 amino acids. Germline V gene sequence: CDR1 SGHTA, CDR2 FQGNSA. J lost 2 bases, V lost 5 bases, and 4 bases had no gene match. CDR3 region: CASSPGLAGGTYEQYF. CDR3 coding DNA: TGTGCCAGCAGCCCGGGACTAGCGGGGGGAACCTACGAGCAGTACTTC.